These 27 T cell receptor beta chains share one sample of origin, sequenced in a study of beta chain features in type 1 diabetes. The authors reverse transcribed all of the isolated RNA, so sequencing captured expressed TCRB transcripts. Profiled with immunoSEQ multiplex PCR; TCRdb holds only in-frame clones, not every one. This sample has about 220,000 clones, with roughly a tenth found just once. The sequenced sample consisted of central memory CD4+ T cells from blood. Every receptor here comes from a man between 18 and 35 years old in good health.

This clone has more than one count but fewer than ten. The chain joins TRBV7-9 to TRBJ1-1, with D possibly being TRBD1 (6 bases). The CDR3 is 15 residues long. CDR1 is SEHNR, CDR2 FQNEAQ, per germline (reference sequence). V lost 5 bases, J lost 0 bases, and 13 bases lay in between. CDR3 sequence (DNA): TGTGCCAGCAGCCCCACAGGGAACATGAACACTGAAGCTTTCTTT. This gives the protein CASSPTGNMNTEAFF.

This clone came up many times. The chain uses TRBV21-1 and TRBJ2-1; no check of the table's D call, TRBD2, against the DNA was made. TRBV21-1 is noted as a pseudogene. This CDR3 is 14 amino acids long. The CDR3 DNA reads as TGTGCCAGCAGAAAGCGGCCAACCTACAATGAGCAGTTCTTC. Translating gives CASRKRPTYNEQFF.

This clone turned up a few times. This chain connects TRBV27 to TRBJ2-1; 8 bases map to TRBD2. CDR1 MNHEY and CDR2 SMNVEV come from the germline V gene (reference sequence). After removal of 6 bases from V and 0 bases from J, the junction contained 7 bases not matched to a gene. The CDR3 is 16 amino acids. CDR3 sequence: CASRGREGSSYNEQFF. DNA for the CDR3: TGTGCCAGCAGGGGACGGGAGGGGAGCTCCTACAATGAGCAGTTCTTC.

A few counts support this clone. This chain joins TRBV30 and TRBJ1-4; no reliable D call. V shed 1 base and J shed 4 bases, with 19 bases lying between them. Germline V gives CDR1 GTSNPN, CDR2 SVGIG (reference sequence). This CDR3 has 17 amino acids. CDR3 in amino acids: CAWSARGNLILNEKLFF. The CDR3, as DNA: TGTGCCTGGAGTGCGCGAGGGAACCTTATCCTTAATGAAAAACTGTTTTTT.

This clone appeared many times. The same CDR3 arises from other DNA sequences in this sample as well. This rearrangement joins TRBV30 to TRBJ2-5; D gene uncertain. Per germline, CDR1 GTSNPN and CDR2 SVGIG (reference sequence). CDR3 length: 11 residues. Trimming took off 3 bases at V and 4 bases at J, with 6 bases between the two ends. CDR3 sequence reads: CAWSWGETQYF. In DNA, the CDR3 is TGTGCCTGGAGCTGGGGAGAGACCCAGTACTTC. Full variable domain (rest looked up from reference TRBV30 and TRBJ2-5): SQTIHQWPATLVQPVGSPLSLECTVEGTSNPNLYWYRQAAGRGLQLLFYSVGIGQISSEVPQNLSASRPQDRQFILSSKKLLLSDSGFYLCAWSWGETQYFGPGTRLLVL.

As to this clone: A read error is likely here: a far larger clone is one base away. The gene calls are TRBV2 and TRBJ1-2; the D is unclear. CDR3 length equals 10 residues. Trimming took off 4 bases at V and 6 bases at J, with 3 bases between the two ends. Germline V gives CDR1 SNHLY, CDR2 FYNNEI. The CDR3 sequence is CASSADGYTF. DNA for the CDR3: TGTGCCAGCAGTGCGGATGGCTACACCTTC.

The chain couples TRBV6-6 to TRBJ1-1; D perhaps matches TRBD1 (6 bases). The germline V gene encodes CDR1 MNHNY and CDR2 SVGAGI (reference sequence). Trimming stripped 6 bases from V and 3 bases from J, with 14 bases between. The CDR3 extends over 14 amino acids. This chain's CDR3 is CASSPPDSYTEAFF. In DNA, the CDR3 is TGTGCCAGCAGCCCTCCGGACAGCTACACTGAAGCTTTCTTT.

This clone showed up just a few times. In DNA, the CDR3 is TGTGCCAGCAGGCCAGGGGGGGATCAGCCCCAGCATTTT. This sequence encodes CASRPGGDQPQHF. This chain connects TRBV28 to TRBJ1-5; 7 bases line up with TRBD1. The CDR3 runs to 13 residues. With V trimmed by 6 bases and J by 5 bases, 4 bases remained unmatched. CDR1 and CDR2 from the germline V gene are MDHEN and SYDVKM.

V usage is TRBV29-1 and J usage is TRBJ2-3; 9 positions match TRBD2. This CDR3 has 13 residues. In germline, CDR1 is SQVTM, CDR2 ANQGSEA. Unmatched junction bases numbered 5, after V lost 6 bases and J lost 4 bases. CDR3 in DNA: TGCAGCGTCCAGACTAGCGGCGCAGATACGCAGTATTTT. It encodes CSVQTSGADTQYF.

The chain joins TRBV19 to TRBJ2-3; 7 nucleotides line up with TRBD1. CDR3 size: 13 residues. V lost 6 bases to trimming and J lost 5 bases; unmatched junction nucleotides: 5. Germline V lookup: CDR1 LNHDA, CDR2 SQIVND (reference sequence). CDR3: CASSDRAGDTQYF. As DNA, the CDR3 is TGTGCCAGTAGCGACAGGGCGGGAGATACGCAGTATTTT.

This clone was observed a handful of times. The CDR3 loop reads CATSRRQGLGEAFF. The CDR3, as DNA: TGTGCCACCAGCAGGCGACAGGGGCTGGGTGAAGCTTTCTTT. The chain carries TRBV15 and TRBJ1-1; 8 bases line up with TRBD1. This CDR3 is 14 amino acids long. Germline assignment: CDR1 LNHNV and CDR2 YYDKDF (reference sequence). V was pared by 3 bases and J by 7 bases, with 7 bases of the junction left unmatched.

The CDR3 loop reads CASSPGTHLNEQFF. CDR3 in DNA: TGTGCCAGCAGCCCCGGGACGCATCTCAATGAGCAGTTCTTC. The chain joins TRBV5-4 to TRBJ2-1; D could derive from TRBD1 or TRBD2 (5 bases each). The V gene lost 4 bases and the J gene lost 6 bases, with 14 bases spanning the gap. Germline-derived CDR1 and CDR2 are SGHNT and YYREEE (reference sequence). This CDR3 comprises 14 residues.

The CDR3 region has the DNA TGCAGCGGCCGGACAGACAAATACGAGCAGTACTTC. Translated: CSGRTDKYEQYF. This chain uses TRBV29-1 with TRBJ2-7; D is possibly TRBD1 (6 bases). Germline CDR1 and CDR2: SQVTM and ANQGSEA. This CDR3 has 12 amino acids. V was trimmed by 7 bases and J by 4 bases, leaving 14 bases between them.

The V call is TRBV29-1, the J call TRBJ2-3; 11 positions match TRBD2. Trimming cost V 1 base and J 0 bases; bases outside gene matches: 9. Germline lookup yields CDR1 SQVTM and CDR2 ANQGSEA. The CDR3 is made up of 18 amino acids. CDR3 residues: CSVEGTTSGALSTDTQYF. In DNA form, the CDR3 reads TGCAGCGTTGAAGGCACGACTAGCGGGGCCCTTAGCACAGATACGCAGTATTTT.

This clone was recorded at least ten times. The chain has TRBV25-1 and TRBJ2-4, with D uncertain. Germline V gives CDR1 MGHDK, CDR2 SYGVNS. The CDR3 sequence is 13 residues long. V was cut by 6 bases and J by 0 bases, with 6 bases left in between. Written as DNA, the CDR3 is TGTGCCAGCAGCCAAACAGCCAAAAACATTCAGTACTTC. Protein: CASSQTAKNIQYF. The full variable domain, with the rest looked up from reference TRBV25-1 and TRBJ2-4, is EADIYQTPRYLVIGTGKKITLECSQTMGHDKMYWYQQDPGMELHLIHYSYGVNSTEKGDLSSESTVSRIRTEHFPLTLESARPSHTSQYLCASSQTAKNIQYFGAGTRLSVL.

This clone appeared a few times. The chain joins TRBV6-1 to TRBJ2-1; D is undetermined. This CDR3 spans 14 amino acids. Trimming left V 6 bases short and J 0 bases short, with 9 bases between. Per germline, CDR1 MNHNS and CDR2 SASEGT. CDR3 nucleotide sequence: TGTGCCAGCAGGTTGGAGAGCTCCTACAATGAGCAGTTCTTC. Translation: CASRLESSYNEQFF.

The rearrangement joins TRBV11-1 to TRBJ2-7; TRBD1 matches at 9 bases. The CDR3 has 15 residues. Losses at the gene ends were 1 base for V and 5 bases for J; bases not matched to a gene: 6. CDR1 and CDR2 from the germline V gene are SGHAT and FQDESV (reference sequence). The CDR3 DNA reads as TGTGCCAGCAGCTTAGAGGGACAGGGAATCGACGAGCAGTACTTC. Its translation: CASSLEGQGIDEQYF.

The V gene is TRBV7-8, the J gene TRBJ2-3, with 8 positions matching TRBD1. Trimming took 2 bases from V and 4 from J; bases not matched to a gene: 2. Germline V lookup: CDR1 SGHVS, CDR2 FQNEAQ. The CDR3 sequence is 14 residues long. The CDR3 reads CASSLHRGADTQYF. In nucleotides, the CDR3 is TGTGCCAGCAGCTTACACAGGGGGGCAGATACGCAGTATTTT. The full variable domain, rest sourced from reference TRBV7-8 and TRBJ2-3, is GAGVSQSPRYKVAKRGQDVALRCDPISGHVSLFWYQQALGQGPEFLTYFQNEAQLDKSGLPSDRFFAERPEGSVSTLKIQRTQQEDSAVYLCASSLHRGADTQYFGPGTRLTVL.

This clone turned up a few times. The J gene is TRBJ2-5, the V gene TRBV5-4, with D possibly matching TRBD2 (6 bases). The CDR3 runs to 15 residues. Germline V gene sequence: CDR1 SGHNT, CDR2 YYREEE (reference sequence). The V and J ends lost 4 bases and 4 bases respectively, with 17 bases between them. The CDR3 DNA reads as TGTGCCAGCAGCAAGGGCGGCCAGCGGGTAGAGACCCAGTACTTC. Protein: CASSKGGQRVETQYF.

The chain uses TRBV7-2 and TRBJ1-1; D not resolved. The CDR3 consists of 12 residues. The V gene's germline CDR1 is SGHTA and CDR2 FQGNSA. Trimming cost V 5 bases and J 5 bases, with 9 bases left between them. The CDR3 region is CASSPAGTEAFF. The DNA of the CDR3 is TGTGCCAGCAGCCCGGCAGGAACTGAAGCTTTCTTT.

This clone turned up a few times. CDR3: CASRGNEQYF. In nucleotides, the CDR3 is TGTGCCAGCAGGGGCAACGAGCAGTACTTC. The genes are TRBV25-1 and TRBJ2-7, with D uncertain. The CDR3 sequence is 10 residues long. Trimming stripped 6 bases from V and 5 bases from J, with 5 bases between. The germline CDR1 and CDR2 sequences are MGHDK and SYGVNS.

In its sample, this clone was seen a few times. This rearrangement joins TRBV2 to TRBJ1-2; 7 bases fit TRBD1. Germline lookup yields CDR1 SNHLY and CDR2 FYNNEI. The CDR3 contains 14 residues. Trimming removed 7 bases from V and 2 bases from J; junction bases left unmatched: 7. This CDR3 reads CASNQPDRNYGYTF. The CDR3 DNA reads TGTGCCAGCAACCAACCGGACAGGAACTATGGCTACACCTTC.

This clone was found a few times. The CDR3 reads CATQRLAGRDEQFF. In nucleotides, the CDR3 is TGTGCCACCCAACGGCTAGCGGGAAGGGATGAGCAGTTCTTC. The chain joins TRBV19 to TRBJ2-1; 9 bases line up with TRBD2. This CDR3 spans 14 amino acids. J was trimmed by 8 bases and V by 10 bases; bases with no gene match: 12. CDR1 and CDR2 (germline): LNHDA, SQIVND (reference sequence).

This clone turned up a few times. The chain couples TRBV4-2 to TRBJ2-7; D possibly corresponds to TRBD2 (6 bases). Trimming cost V 3 bases and J 1 base, with 13 bases left between them. The CDR3 runs to 15 residues. Germline CDR1 LGHNA, CDR2 YNFKEQ. CDR3 nucleotides: TGTGCCAGCAGCCAGAGGAGGGCCGGGTCCTACGAGCAGTACTTC. Its translation: CASSQRRAGSYEQYF.

The chain couples TRBV23-1 to TRBJ2-7; 9 nucleotides match TRBD1. TRBV23-1 is an ORF for which the function is uncertain. Trimming removed 0 bases from V and 2 bases from J; junction bases left unmatched: 23. The CDR3 sequence is 22 residues long. The DNA for the CDR3 is TGCGCCAGCAGTCAATCCGCTCCCAGAGGCCCGCGAAACAGGGGGCTGACCTACGAGCAGTACTTC. Protein sequence: CASSQSAPRGPRNRGLTYEQYF.

This clone was detected a few times. The chain joins TRBV28 to TRBJ1-1; 8 nucleotides agree with TRBD1. This CDR3 is built from 12 residues. The germline gives CDR1 MDHEN, CDR2 SYDVKM. After removal of 8 bases from V and 5 bases from J, the junction contained 4 bases not matched to a gene. The CDR3 bases are TGTGCCAGCCGGACAGGGCGTACTGAAGCTTTCTTT. Encoded protein: CASRTGRTEAFF.

The chain combines TRBV5-6 with TRBJ2-3; D gene ambiguous. Germline V lookup: CDR1 SGHDT, CDR2 YYEEEE. The V end was cut by 2 bases, the J end by 6 bases, with 13 bases between. This CDR3 region has 14 residues. CDR3 amino acids: CASSFRAGSDTQYF. CDR3 nucleotide sequence: TGTGCCAGCAGCTTTAGGGCAGGTTCGGATACGCAGTATTTT.